This T cell receptor beta chain originates from a study of persistence of HIV-infected CD4 T cells. Study-level findings and limits: CMV- and Gag-responding cells had lower TCRbeta richness than CD3/CD28-responding cells. Degenerate expanded CDR3beta sequences were enriched among CMV- and Gag-responding cells. Rare CMV-responding cells carrying HIV-1 proviruses were not analyzed separately for TCR.

Cells were stimulated with overlapping HIV-1 Gag 15-mer peptides. Sorting of responding CD4+ T cells relied on upregulated CD40 ligand together with CD69. About this clone: Its antigen is unidentified.

Germline lookup yields CDR1 SNHLY and CDR2 FYNNEI. This CDR3 is built from 11 residues. V lost 8 bases, J lost 4 bases, and 8 bases lay in between. The immunoSEQ assay was version 4, run in survey mode. The data were produced by immunoSEQ multiplex PCR, yet TCRdb's version contains in-frame clones alone and is incomplete. This sample yields roughly 20,000 clones, of which roughly 60% are seen a single time; approximately 2% belongs to the top ten. The sequenced sample was CD4+ T cells sorted from PBMCs after roughly 20-hour stimulation, obtained from a patient who received antiretroviral therapy. The genes are TRBV2 and TRBJ1-1; D remains unclear. The sequence was obtained from an adult woman with HIV who was CMV-seropositive. The CDR3 sequence is CASEEGTEAFF. The CDR3 DNA reads as TGTGCCAGCGAGGAGGGCACTGAAGCTTTCTTT.